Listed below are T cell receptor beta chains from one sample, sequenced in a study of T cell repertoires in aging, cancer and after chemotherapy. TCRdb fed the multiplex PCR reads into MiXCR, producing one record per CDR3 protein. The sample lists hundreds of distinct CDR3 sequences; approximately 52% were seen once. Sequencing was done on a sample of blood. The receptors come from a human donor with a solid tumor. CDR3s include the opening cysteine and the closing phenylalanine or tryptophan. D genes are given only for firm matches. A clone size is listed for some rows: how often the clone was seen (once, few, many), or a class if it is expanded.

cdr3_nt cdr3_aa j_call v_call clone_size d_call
TGCAGCGTTGAAGGAAGCCCTAGCGGTAGCACAGATACGCAGTATTTT CSVEGSPSGSTDTQYF TRBJ2-3 TRBV29-1 NA TRBD2
TGTGCCTACTCGCTGTTGGTTATCGCTAACTATGGCTACACCTTC CAYSLLVIANYGYTF TRBJ1-2 TRBV24-1 NA NA
TGTGCCAGTAGACTTCTGGACAGGCTGAACCACGAGCAGTACTTC CASRLLDRLNHEQYF TRBJ2-7 TRBV19 NA TRBD1
TGTGCCAGCAGCCCCCGGGACAGGGTACTTGAGCAGTTCTTC CASSPRDRVLEQFF TRBJ2-1 TRBV7-9 NA TRBD1
TGTGCCAGCAGAATGGGACCGGTAATTTATGGCTACACCTTC CASRMGPVIYGYTF TRBJ1-2 TRBV6-5 NA NA
TGTGCCAGTAGTATTCTTGGCCAGGGGAACAATCAGCCCCAGCATTTT CASSILGQGNNQPQHF TRBJ1-5 TRBV19 NA NA
TGTGCCAGCAGCTTAATTGGGGGTAACGAGCAGTACTTC CASSLIGGNEQYF TRBJ2-7 TRBV7-3 NA NA
TGTGCCATCAGCTCACCGGGACTGAGCTCCTACGAGCAGTACTTC CAISSPGLSSYEQYF TRBJ2-7 TRBV10-3 NA NA
TGTGCCAGCAAGAAAGACAGGGGGAGTTATGGCTACACCTTC CASKKDRGSYGYTF TRBJ1-2 TRBV6-1 NA TRBD1
TGTGCCAGCAGCTTTACGCCCCGGGCTGAAGCTTTCTTT CASSFTPRAEAFF TRBJ1-1 TRBV7-6 few NA
TGTGCCAGTAGTATGGAACGAGGAGAGGTAGATACGCAGTATTTT CASSMERGEVDTQYF TRBJ2-3 TRBV19 NA NA
TGTGCCAGCAGTCGCACAGGGCAAGAGCAGTACTTC CASSRTGQEQYF TRBJ2-7 TRBV9 NA NA
TGCAGCGTAACCCAGGGGGCGAAGGGAAACTATGGCTACACCTTC CSVTQGAKGNYGYTF TRBJ1-2 TRBV29-1 NA TRBD1
TGTGCCAGCAGTTACTCCTATTATCAGCCCCAGCATTTT CASSYSYYQPQHF TRBJ1-5 TRBV6-5 few NA
TGTGCCAGCCAGGGTTCACGAGCTAACTATGGCTACACCTTC CASQGSRANYGYTF TRBJ1-2 TRBV7-9 NA NA
TGTGCCAGCAGTTACTCCGGGACGCTTGAATCCTACAATGAGCAGTTCTTC CASSYSGTLESYNEQFF TRBJ2-1 TRBV6-5 NA NA
TGCAGTGCCATAGGGGAGGACTATGGCTACACCTTC CSAIGEDYGYTF TRBJ1-2 TRBV20-1 NA NA
TGTGCCACCAGCAGGAGGACCTATAATTCACCCCTCCACTTT CATSRRTYNSPLHF TRBJ1-6 TRBV15 NA NA
TGCAGTGCCCCCGTAGGGACCTACGAGCAGTACTTC CSAPVGTYEQYF TRBJ2-7 TRBV20-1 NA NA
TGCAGTGCTATCACCGGGACAGCTAATTCACCCCTCCACTTT CSAITGTANSPLHF TRBJ1-6 TRBV20-1 NA TRBD1
TGCGCCAGCAGCGAGCGGACAGGTGACACTGAAGCTTTCTTT CASSERTGDTEAFF TRBJ1-1 TRBV5-6 NA TRBD1
TGTGCCTGGAGTGTTAAAGGGTCTGGTCGTGCTAATGAAAAACTGTTTTTT CAWSVKGSGRANEKLFF TRBJ1-4 TRBV30 NA NA
TGTGCCACCAGCAGAGATGACACCGGGGCAGGTGAGCAGTACTTC CATSRDDTGAGEQYF TRBJ2-7 TRBV15 few NA
TGTGCCAGCAGTTTCGTTCCGCCAGGCCCTTCCTATGGCTACACCTTC CASSFVPPGPSYGYTF TRBJ1-2 TRBV27 NA NA
TGTGCCAGCAGTACCCTAGCGGGAGTGGGGCTGGGGCAGTACTTC CASSTLAGVGLGQYF TRBJ2-7 TRBV27 few TRBD2
TGTGCCAGCAGCTTACAGGGTGGGAACTATGGCTACGCCTTC CASSLQGGNYGYAF TRBJ1-2 TRBV7-9 NA NA
TGTGCCAGCAGCCCCCGGACAGGGGGAACTGAAGCTTTCTTT CASSPRTGGTEAFF TRBJ1-1 TRBV6-5 NA TRBD1
TGTGCCAGCAATGACAGGGAAAATCAGCCCCAGCATTTT CASNDRENQPQHF TRBJ1-5 TRBV19 NA TRBD1
TGTGCCAGCAGTTTTAATAACTATGGCTACACCTTC CASSFNNYGYTF TRBJ1-2 TRBV12-3/TRBV12-4 NA NA
TGTGCCAGCAGCTTAGGGCGCGACGGCCTCTCTGGGGCCAACGTCCTGACTTTC CASSLGRDGLSGANVLTF TRBJ2-6 TRBV7-3 NA NA
TGCGCCAGCACCGGAGCGGGACTCTACGAGCAGTACTTC CASTGAGLYEQYF TRBJ2-7 TRBV10-2 NA TRBD2
TGTGCCAGCAGCTATACGGACCCAGATGGCTACACCTTC CASSYTDPDGYTF TRBJ1-2 TRBV7-9 NA NA
TGTGCCAGCAGTAGGGACAGCAATCAGCCCCAGCATTTT CASSRDSNQPQHF TRBJ1-5 TRBV27 NA NA
TGCAGTGCCGATATGTGGGGGTCCAATTCACCCCTCCACTTT CSADMWGSNSPLHF TRBJ1-6 TRBV20-1 NA NA
TGTGCCAGCAGTCGCCGGGACAGGATTTACGAGCAGTACTTC CASSRRDRIYEQYF TRBJ2-7 TRBV12-3/TRBV12-4 few TRBD1
TGTGCCTGGAGTGTTGGCCAGGGGGTATACGAGCAGTACTTC CAWSVGQGVYEQYF TRBJ2-7 TRBV30 few TRBD1
TGCAGTGCTAGAAAGGGGGACACTGAAGCTTTCTTT CSARKGDTEAFF TRBJ1-1 TRBV20-1 NA NA
TGCAGCGCCGAGAGGCCTCCCCCTTCCTCTTATGGCTACACCTTC CSAERPPPSSYGYTF TRBJ1-2 TRBV29-1 few NA
TGTGCCAGCTTACCAGGGGGACACGGCTACACCTTC CASLPGGHGYTF TRBJ1-2 TRBV6-5 NA TRBD1
TGTGCCAGTAGTATCCGGTGGGACTCCTACGAGCAGTACTTC CASSIRWDSYEQYF TRBJ2-7 TRBV19 NA NA
TGTGCCAGCAGTCTCATTACAGGGGACTACGAGCAGTACTTC CASSLITGDYEQYF TRBJ2-7 TRBV6-5 few TRBD1
TGCAGTGCCCCTACTTCGTCCCCTGAGCAGTACTTC CSAPTSSPEQYF TRBJ2-7 TRBV20-1 NA NA
TGTGCCTGGGATCAGGGAGGAACCCAAGAGACCCAGTACTTC CAWDQGGTQETQYF TRBJ2-5 TRBV30 NA NA
TGTGCCAGTAGTAGGACTAGCGGAGCAGATACGCAGTATTTT CASSRTSGADTQYF TRBJ2-3 TRBV19 NA TRBD2
TGTGCCAGCAGCCAAGGGGATACCGGGACCCACTACGAGCAGTACTTC CASSQGDTGTHYEQYF TRBJ2-7 TRBV4-2 NA NA
TGTGCCAGCAGTTATTACTCTAATCAGCCCCAGCATTTT CASSYYSNQPQHF TRBJ1-5 TRBV12-3/TRBV12-4 NA NA
TGTGCCAGCAGTCAGGTGGGCTATGGCTACACCTTC CASSQVGYGYTF TRBJ1-2 TRBV12-3/TRBV12-4 few NA
TGTGCCAGCAGTTACTCGAGTGAACCCTACAATGAGCAGTTCTTC CASSYSSEPYNEQFF TRBJ2-1 TRBV6-2/TRBV6-3 NA NA
TGTGCCAGCAGCTTAGCCGGGGGTAGCAATCAGCCCCAGCATTTT CASSLAGGSNQPQHF TRBJ1-5 TRBV7-9 NA NA
TGTGCCAGCAGCTTAACGGGGAGGGCCTACAATGAGCAGTTCTTC CASSLTGRAYNEQFF TRBJ2-1 TRBV7-2 few TRBD2
TGCAGTGCTAAGCAGACAGAGACCAATTCACCCCTCCACTTT CSAKQTETNSPLHF TRBJ1-6 TRBV20-1 large NA